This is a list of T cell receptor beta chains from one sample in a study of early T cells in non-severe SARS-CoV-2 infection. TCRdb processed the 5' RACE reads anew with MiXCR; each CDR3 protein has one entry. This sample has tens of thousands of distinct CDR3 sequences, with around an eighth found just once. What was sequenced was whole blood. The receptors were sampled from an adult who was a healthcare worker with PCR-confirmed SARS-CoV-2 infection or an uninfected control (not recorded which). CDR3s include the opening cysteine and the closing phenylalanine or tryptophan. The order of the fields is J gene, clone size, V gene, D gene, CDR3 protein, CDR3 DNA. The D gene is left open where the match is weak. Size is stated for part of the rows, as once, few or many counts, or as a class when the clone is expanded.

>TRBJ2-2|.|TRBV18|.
CASSPTGLRGTGELFF
TGTGCCAGCTCACCAACGGGGTTAAGAGGCACCGGGGAGCTGTTTTTT
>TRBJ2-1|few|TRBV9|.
CASSPLVIGNEQFF
TGTGCCAGCAGCCCCCTAGTCATCGGGAATGAGCAGTTCTTC
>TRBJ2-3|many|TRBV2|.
CASSAEMAGDTQYF
TGTGCCAGCAGTGCCGAAATGGCAGGGGATACGCAGTATTTT
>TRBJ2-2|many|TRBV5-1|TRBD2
CASSPGTSGKITGELFF
TGCGCCAGCAGCCCAGGGACTAGCGGGAAGATCACCGGGGAGCTGTTTTTT
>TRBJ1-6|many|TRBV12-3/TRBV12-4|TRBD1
CASSGTGGHNSPLHF
TGTGCCAGCAGTGGGACAGGGGGCCACAATTCACCCCTCCACTTT
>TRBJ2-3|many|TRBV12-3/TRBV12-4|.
CASSRETPTDTQYF
TGTGCCAGCAGCCGCGAAACGCCCACAGATACGCAGTATTTT
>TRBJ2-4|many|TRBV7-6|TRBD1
CASSPGTDKNIQYF
TGTGCCAGCAGCCCCGGGACAGACAAAAACATTCAGTACTTC
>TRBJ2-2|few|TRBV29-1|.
CSGWDWNTGELFF
TGCAGCGGGTGGGACTGGAACACCGGGGAGCTGTTTTTT
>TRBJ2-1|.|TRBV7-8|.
CASSLARGEQFF
TGTGCCAGCAGCTTAGCGAGAGGGGAGCAGTTCTTC
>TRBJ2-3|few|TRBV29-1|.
CSVAQGNTQYF
TGCAGCGTCGCCCAGGGGAATACGCAGTATTTT
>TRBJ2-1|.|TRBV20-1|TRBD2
CSAPNSGGAGHEQFF
TGCAGTGCTCCTAATAGCGGGGGGGCCGGACATGAGCAGTTCTTC
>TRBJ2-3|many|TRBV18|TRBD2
CASSPQLAGATDTQYF
TGTGCCAGCTCACCACAACTAGCGGGGGCCACAGATACGCAGTATTTT
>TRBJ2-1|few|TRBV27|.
CASTLVAGDSYNEQFF
TGTGCCAGCACCCTGGTTGCCGGGGATTCCTACAATGAGCAGTTCTTC
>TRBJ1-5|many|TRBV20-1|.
CSARLTRTADQPQHF
TGCAGTGCTAGATTGACCCGGACGGCTGATCAGCCCCAGCATTTT
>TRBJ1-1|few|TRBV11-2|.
CASSQRTDTEAFF
TGTGCCAGCAGCCAACGGACCGACACTGAAGCTTTCTTT
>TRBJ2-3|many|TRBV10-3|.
CAISTRAGITTDTQYF
TGTGCCATCAGCACTAGGGCGGGAATCACCACAGATACGCAGTATTTT
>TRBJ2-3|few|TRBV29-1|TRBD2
CSVGGGLNTQYF
TGCAGCGTGGGCGGGGGATTAAATACGCAGTATTTT
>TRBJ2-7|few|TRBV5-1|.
CASSWDTGEQYF
TGCGCCAGCAGCTGGGACACCGGCGAGCAGTACTTC
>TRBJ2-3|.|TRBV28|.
CASTPARFYTQYF
TGTGCCAGCACTCCTGCCAGGTTTTATACGCAGTATTTT
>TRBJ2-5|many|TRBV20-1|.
CSVTVGQEYF
TGCAGTGTAACCGTGGGGCAGGAGTACTTC
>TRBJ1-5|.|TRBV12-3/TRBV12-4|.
CASGMFNQPQHF
TGTGCCAGCGGGATGTTCAATCAGCCCCAGCATTTT
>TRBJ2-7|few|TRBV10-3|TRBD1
CATKTGIYEQYF
TGTGCCACCAAGACAGGGATCTACGAGCAGTACTTC
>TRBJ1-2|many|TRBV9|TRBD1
CASSVTTGRDRHGYTF
TGTGCCAGCAGCGTAACGACAGGGCGAGACCGCCATGGCTACACCTTC
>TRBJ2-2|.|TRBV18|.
CASSPRQADTGELFF
TGTGCCAGCTCACCGAGACAAGCAGACACCGGGGAGCTGTTTTTT
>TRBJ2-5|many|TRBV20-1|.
CSARARVETQYF
TGCAGTGCTAGAGCCAGGGTGGAGACCCAGTACTTC
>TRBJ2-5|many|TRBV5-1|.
CASSLPAQETQYF
TGCGCCAGCAGCTTACCCGCGCAAGAGACCCAGTACTTC
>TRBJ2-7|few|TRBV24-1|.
CATSDFLNEQYF
TGTGCCACCAGTGATTTCTTAAACGAGCAGTACTTC
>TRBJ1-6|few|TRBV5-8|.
CASSLGGKHSPLHF
TGTGCCAGCAGCTTGGGGGGGAAGCATTCACCCCTCCACTTT
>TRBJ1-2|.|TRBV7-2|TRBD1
CASSSFNRGELLF
TGTGCCAGCAGCTCATTTAACAGGGGCGAGCTTCTCTTC
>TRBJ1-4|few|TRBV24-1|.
CATSDLGPATNEKLFF
TGTGCCACCAGTGATTTAGGGCCAGCAACTAATGAAAAACTGTTTTTT
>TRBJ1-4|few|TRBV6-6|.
CASTINEKLFF
TGTGCCAGCACTATAAATGAAAAACTGTTTTTT
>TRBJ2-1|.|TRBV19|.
CASTPPGYYNEQFF
TGTGCCAGTACCCCTCCGGGTTATTACAATGAGCAGTTCTTC
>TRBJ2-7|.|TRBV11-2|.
CASSLVAEEQYF
TGTGCCAGCAGCTTAGTGGCGGAGGAGCAGTACTTC
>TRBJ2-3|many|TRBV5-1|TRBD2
CASSLRTSGGSDTQYF
TGCGCCAGCAGCCTCAGGACTAGCGGGGGGTCAGATACGCAGTATTTT
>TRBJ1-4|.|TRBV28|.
CASSFLTETNEKLFF
TGTGCCAGCAGTTTCCTTACAGAAACTAATGAAAAACTGTTTTTT
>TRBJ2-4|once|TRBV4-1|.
CASSQGSAGGENIQYF
TGCGCCAGCAGCCAAGGCTCGGCAGGGGGGGAAAACATTCAGTACTTC
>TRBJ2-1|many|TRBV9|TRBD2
CASSAGLAGATSGREQFF
TGTGCCAGCAGCGCCGGACTAGCGGGGGCAACTTCAGGACGGGAGCAGTTCTTC
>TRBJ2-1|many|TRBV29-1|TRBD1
CSVGQINEQFF
TGCAGCGTGGGACAGATCAATGAGCAGTTCTTC
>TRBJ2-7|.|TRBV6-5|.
CASSSTARTYEQYF
TGTGCCAGCAGCAGCACCGCACGCACCTACGAGCAGTACTTC
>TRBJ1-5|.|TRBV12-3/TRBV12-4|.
CASSRGMGNQPQHF
TGTGCCAGCAGTAGGGGTATGGGCAATCAGCCCCAGCATTTT
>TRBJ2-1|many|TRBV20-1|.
CSARDRDASHHYNEQFF
TGCAGTGCTAGAGATCGGGACGCCTCGCATCACTACAATGAGCAGTTCTTC
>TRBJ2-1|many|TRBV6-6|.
CASSYSGGPQFF
TGTGCCAGCAGTTACTCGGGGGGGCCGCAGTTCTTC
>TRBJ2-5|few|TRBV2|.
CASSEVLVNQYF
TGTGCCAGCAGTGAAGTCCTAGTGAACCAGTACTTC
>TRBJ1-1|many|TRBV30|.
CAWKGDTEAFF
TGTGCCTGGAAGGGGGACACTGAAGCTTTCTTT